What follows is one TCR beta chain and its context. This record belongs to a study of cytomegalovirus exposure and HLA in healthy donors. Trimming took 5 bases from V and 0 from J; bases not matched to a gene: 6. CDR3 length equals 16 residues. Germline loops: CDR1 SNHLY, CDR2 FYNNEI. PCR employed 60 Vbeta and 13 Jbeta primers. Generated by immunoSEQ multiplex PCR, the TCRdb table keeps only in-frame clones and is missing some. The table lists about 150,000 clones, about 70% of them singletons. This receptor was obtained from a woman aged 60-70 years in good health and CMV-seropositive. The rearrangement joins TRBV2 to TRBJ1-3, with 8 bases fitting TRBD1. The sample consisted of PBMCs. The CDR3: CASSFGQGPSGNTIYF. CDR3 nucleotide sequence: TGTGCCAGCAGTTTCGGACAGGGTCCCTCTGGAAACACCATATATTTT.